This passage covers 16 T cell receptor beta chains from one sample sequenced in a study of T cell changes during pregnancy in multiple sclerosis. Generated by immunoSEQ multiplex PCR, the TCRdb table keeps only in-frame clones and is missing some. The sample lists about 87,000 clones, 85% to 95% seen once, with 1.3% to 1.5% in the top ten. The sequencing here drew on peripheral blood, taken in the third trimester of pregnancy. The receptors stem from a female donor in good health, enrolled as a control in a pregnancy study.

The rearrangement uses TRBV5-1 and TRBJ2-7; D might be TRBD2 (6 bases). The germline V gene encodes CDR1 SGHRS and CDR2 YFSETQ. Trimming shortened V by 4 bases and J by 5 bases, and 16 bases separated the two germline ends. CDR3 length: 14 amino acids. CDR3 in amino acids: CASSPQTRGHEQYF. The CDR3 nucleotides are TGCGCCAGCAGCCCCCAGACTAGAGGTCACGAGCAGTACTTC.

The chain has TRBV5-1 and TRBJ2-3; 9 positions agree with TRBD1. The V gene's germline CDR1 is SGHRS and CDR2 YFSETQ. The CDR3 loop spans 15 amino acids. V lost 4 bases to trimming and J lost 1 base; unmatched junction nucleotides: 4. CDR3 sequence reads: CASSGGTGRTDTQYF. The DNA of the CDR3 is TGCGCCAGCAGCGGGGGGACAGGGCGCACAGATACGCAGTATTTT.

This chain connects TRBV6-5 to TRBJ1-5; TRBD1 might be the D (5 bases). The V gene lost 4 bases and the J gene lost 5 bases, with 9 bases spanning the gap. The CDR3 contains 13 residues. Germline values: CDR1 MNHEY, CDR2 SVGAGI. The CDR3 loop is CASSLDKYQPQHF. DNA for the CDR3: TGTGCCAGCAGTTTGGACAAATATCAGCCCCAGCATTTT.

V gene TRBV2 combines with J gene TRBJ1-5, with TRBD1 matching 9 bases. The V gene's germline CDR1 is SNHLY and CDR2 FYNNEI. This CDR3 has 15 amino acids. Trimming at V came to 7 bases and at J to 7 bases, leaving 11 bases not matched to a gene. The CDR3 reads CASKGQGSPSQPQHF. In DNA, the CDR3 is TGTGCCAGCAAGGGACAGGGATCCCCAAGCCAGCCCCAGCATTTT.

The V gene is TRBV4-1, the J gene TRBJ1-4; 7 positions agree with TRBD1. This CDR3 contains 16 residues. After removal of 3 bases from V and 0 bases from J, the junction contained 4 bases not matched to a gene. Germline V gene sequence: CDR1 MGHRA, CDR2 YSYEKL. The CDR3 is CASSHRQGATNEKLFF. For the CDR3, the DNA is TGCGCCAGCAGCCACCGACAGGGTGCAACTAATGAAAAACTGTTTTTT.

This sequence joins TRBV6-5 and TRBJ1-2, with no clear D. The V gene's germline CDR1 is MNHEY and CDR2 SVGAGI. V lost 6 bases and J lost 5, with 16 bases in between. There are 14 residues in the CDR3. CDR3 region: CASSTDNLLYGYTF. In DNA, the CDR3 is TGTGCCAGCAGCACCGACAACTTGCTTTATGGCTACACCTTC.

The chain carries TRBV27 and TRBJ2-4, with 7 bases matching TRBD2. The V gene end was trimmed by 4 bases and the J gene end by 8 bases; junction bases not matched to a gene: 8. Germline lookup yields CDR1 MNHEY and CDR2 SMNVEV (reference sequence). This CDR3 has 14 amino acids. The CDR3 loop is CASSSPPRGDIQYF. DNA of the CDR3: TGTGCCAGCAGTTCGCCCCCTCGGGGGGACATTCAGTACTTC.

The chain is built from TRBV5-4 and TRBJ2-5; the D gene is possibly TRBD2 (6 bases). Trimming stripped 4 bases from V and 0 bases from J, with 16 bases between. This CDR3 is built from 16 residues. The V gene's germline CDR1 is SGHNT and CDR2 YYREEE (reference sequence). The CDR3 region has the DNA TGTGCCAGCAGCACTCCGGGACTCTTGTACCAAGAGACCCAGTACTTC. It translates to CASSTPGLLYQETQYF.

The CDR3 protein is CASSRNQGTAEAVLTF. The CDR3, as DNA: TGTGCCAGCAGCCGCAACCAGGGAACTGCTGAAGCTGTCCTGACTTTC. The chain couples TRBV4-2 to TRBJ2-6; D possibly corresponds to TRBD1 (5 bases). The ends were cut back, 4 bases at V and 13 bases at J, with 23 bases in the middle. Germline V CDR1 and CDR2: LGHNA, YNFKEQ. The CDR3 covers 16 residues.

This chain joins TRBV5-5 and TRBJ2-7; 7 positions agree with TRBD1. The CDR3 totals 15 residues. CDR1 is SGHKS, CDR2 YYEKEE, per germline (reference sequence). Germline trimming cut 4 bases from V and 1 base from J; bases unmatched to any gene: 8. The CDR3 DNA follows: TGTGCCAGCAGCGAGACAGGGCTACTATCCTACGAGCAGTACTTC. It yields the protein CASSETGLLSYEQYF.

The gene calls are TRBV6-4 and TRBJ2-3; TRBD1 matches 8 bases. CDR3 length equals 14 residues. V lost 4 bases, J lost 4 bases, and 4 bases stayed unmatched. CDR1 is MRHNA, CDR2 SNTAGT, per germline. The CDR3 here is CASSAAGGADTQYF. DNA of the CDR3: TGTGCCAGCAGTGCAGCAGGGGGCGCAGATACGCAGTATTTT.

The gene calls are TRBV19 and TRBJ2-1, with 9 bases lining up with TRBD2. There are 15 residues in the CDR3. Germline V gene data show CDR1 as LNHDA and CDR2 as SQIVND (reference sequence). With 3 bases clipped from V and 3 bases from J, the junction kept 3 bases outside the gene matches. This CDR3 is CASSMREGGYNEQFF. Written as DNA, the CDR3 is TGTGCCAGTAGTATGCGGGAGGGGGGCTACAATGAGCAGTTCTTC.

The V gene is TRBV29-1, the J gene TRBJ2-7, with TRBD1 matching over 10 bases. Germline-derived CDR1 and CDR2 are SQVTM and ANQGSEA. CDR3 size: 13 residues. V shed 7 bases and J 0 bases; nucleotides not matched to a gene: 3. The DNA for the CDR3 is TGCAGCGGGGGACAGGGGCCCTCCTACGAGCAGTACTTC. It translates to CSGGQGPSYEQYF.

The chain uses TRBV28 and TRBJ1-1; D not resolved. The germline V gene encodes CDR1 MDHEN and CDR2 SYDVKM. This CDR3 has 13 residues. V gave up 3 bases and J gave up 1 base, with 6 bases separating them. The CDR3 reads CASSLGRNTEAFF. DNA for the CDR3: TGTGCCAGCAGTTTGGGGAGGAACACTGAAGCTTTCTTT.

The chain uses TRBV4-1 and TRBJ2-7, with 9 bases identical to TRBD1. The length of the CDR3 is 16 residues. The V segment lost 4 bases and the J segment 6 bases; nucleotides outside the gene matches: 13. Germline lookup yields CDR1 MGHRA and CDR2 YSYEKL. The CDR3 sequence: CASSRNPGQGKSEQYF. The CDR3 DNA reads TGCGCCAGCAGCCGCAACCCCGGACAGGGGAAGAGCGAGCAGTACTTC.

The rearrangement links TRBV4-1 to TRBJ2-1; 12 bases are shared with TRBD2. CDR3 length: 17 amino acids. The ends lost 1 base at V and 5 bases at J; junction bases unmatched: 6. Per germline, CDR1 MGHRA and CDR2 YSYEKL. The CDR3, as DNA: TGCGCCAGCAGCCAAGTCCCGGGACTAGCGGGCCACAATGAGCAGTTCTTC. The encoded protein is CASSQVPGLAGHNEQFF.